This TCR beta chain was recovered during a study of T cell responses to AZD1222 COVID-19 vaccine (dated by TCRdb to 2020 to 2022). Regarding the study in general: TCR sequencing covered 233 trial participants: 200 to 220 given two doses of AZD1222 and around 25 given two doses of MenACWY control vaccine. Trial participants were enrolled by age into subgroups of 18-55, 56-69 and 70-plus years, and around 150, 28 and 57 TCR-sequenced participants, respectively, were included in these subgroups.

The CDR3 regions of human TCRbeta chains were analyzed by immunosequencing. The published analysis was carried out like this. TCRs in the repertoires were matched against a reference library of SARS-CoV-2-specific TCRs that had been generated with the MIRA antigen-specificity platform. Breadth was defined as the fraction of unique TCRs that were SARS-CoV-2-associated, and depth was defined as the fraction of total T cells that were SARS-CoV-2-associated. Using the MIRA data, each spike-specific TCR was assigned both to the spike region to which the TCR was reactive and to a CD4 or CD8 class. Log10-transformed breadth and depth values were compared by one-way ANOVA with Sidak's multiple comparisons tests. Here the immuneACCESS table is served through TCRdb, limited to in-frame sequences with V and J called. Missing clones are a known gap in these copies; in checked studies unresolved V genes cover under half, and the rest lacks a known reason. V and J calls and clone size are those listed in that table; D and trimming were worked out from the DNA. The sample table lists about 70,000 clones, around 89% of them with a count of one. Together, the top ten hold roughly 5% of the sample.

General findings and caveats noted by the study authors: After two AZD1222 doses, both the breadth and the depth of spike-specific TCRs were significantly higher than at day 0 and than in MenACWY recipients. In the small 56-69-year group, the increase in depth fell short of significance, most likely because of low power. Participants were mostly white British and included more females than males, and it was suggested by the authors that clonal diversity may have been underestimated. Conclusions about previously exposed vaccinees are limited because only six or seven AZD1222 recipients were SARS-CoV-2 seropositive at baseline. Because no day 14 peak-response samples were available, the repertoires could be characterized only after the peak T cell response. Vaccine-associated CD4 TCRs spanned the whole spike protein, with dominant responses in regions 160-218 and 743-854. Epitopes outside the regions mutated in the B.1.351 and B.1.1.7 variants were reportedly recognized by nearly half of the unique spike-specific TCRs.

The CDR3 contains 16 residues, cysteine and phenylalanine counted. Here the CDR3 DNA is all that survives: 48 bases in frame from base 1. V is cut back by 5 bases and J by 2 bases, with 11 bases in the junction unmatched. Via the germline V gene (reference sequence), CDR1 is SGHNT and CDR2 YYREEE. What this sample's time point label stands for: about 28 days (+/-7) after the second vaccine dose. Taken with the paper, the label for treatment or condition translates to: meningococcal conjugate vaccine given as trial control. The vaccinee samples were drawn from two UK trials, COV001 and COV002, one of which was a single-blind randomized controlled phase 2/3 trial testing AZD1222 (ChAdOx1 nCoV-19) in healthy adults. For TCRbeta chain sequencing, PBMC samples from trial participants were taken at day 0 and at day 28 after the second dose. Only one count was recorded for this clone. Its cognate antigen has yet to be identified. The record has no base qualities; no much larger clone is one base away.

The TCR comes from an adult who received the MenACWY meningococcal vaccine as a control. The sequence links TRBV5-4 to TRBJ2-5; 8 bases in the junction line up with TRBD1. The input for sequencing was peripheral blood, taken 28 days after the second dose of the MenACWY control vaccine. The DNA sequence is TGTGCCAGCAGTAACAGGGGGAACTTAGGGCAAGAGACCCAGTACTTC. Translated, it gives CASSNRGNLGQETQYF.